This T cell receptor (beta chain) originates from a study of cytomegalovirus exposure and HLA in healthy donors. Germline V gives CDR1 LNHDA, CDR2 SQIVND (reference sequence). The CDR3 sequence is 15 residues long. With 10 bases removed from V and 4 bases from J, the gap between germline ends came to 20 bases. Study-level findings and limits: According to an earlier analysis, most TCR beta V segments yielded productive rearrangements about 87% or about 30% of the time.

The PCR employed 60 Vbeta primers together with 13 Jbeta primers. Produced via immunoSEQ multiplex PCR; TCRdb's table is partial and in-frame only. The sample includes roughly 120,000 clones, 15% seen only once; the top ten take under 2.5%. Comments on this clone: What it recognizes is unknown.

Sequences were obtained from PBMCs. The chain is built from TRBV19 and TRBJ1-5; a possible D gene is TRBD1 (5 bases). The source of this sequence is a woman aged 18-29 years in good health and CMV-seronegative. The CDR3 protein is CATDLGGTGNQPQHF. The CDR3, as DNA: TGTGCCACCGACCTCGGAGGGACGGGAAATCAGCCCCAGCATTTT.